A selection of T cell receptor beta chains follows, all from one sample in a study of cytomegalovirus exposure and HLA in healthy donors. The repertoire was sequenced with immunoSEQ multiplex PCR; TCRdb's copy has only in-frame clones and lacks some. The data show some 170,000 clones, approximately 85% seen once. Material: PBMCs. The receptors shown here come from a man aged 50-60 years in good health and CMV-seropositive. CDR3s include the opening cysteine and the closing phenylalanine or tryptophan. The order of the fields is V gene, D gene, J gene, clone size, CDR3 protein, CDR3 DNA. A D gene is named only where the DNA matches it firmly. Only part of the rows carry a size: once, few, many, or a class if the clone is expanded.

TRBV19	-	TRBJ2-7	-	CASSSGQYEQYF	TGTGCCAGTAGTAGCGGGCAGTACGAGCAGTACTTC
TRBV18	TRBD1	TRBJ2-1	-	CASSPSQGASYNEQFF	TGTGCCAGCTCACCAAGTCAGGGGGCGTCCTACAATGAGCAGTTCTTC
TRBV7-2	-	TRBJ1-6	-	CASSFWAGAGSNSPLHF	TGTGCCAGCAGCTTTTGGGCCGGGGCGGGAAGTAATTCACCCCTCCACTTT
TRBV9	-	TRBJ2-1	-	CASSEQAYNEQFF	TGTGCCAGCAGCGAACAGGCTTACAATGAGCAGTTCTTC
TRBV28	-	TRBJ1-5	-	CASSLPQGLQPQHF	TGTGCCAGCAGTTTACCCCAGGGGCTTCAGCCCCAGCATTTT
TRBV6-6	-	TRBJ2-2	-	CASKKPGQTNTGELFF	TGTGCCAGCAAGAAACCGGGACAAACGAACACCGGGGAGCTGTTTTTT
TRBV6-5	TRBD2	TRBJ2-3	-	CASSTLAGLTDTQYF	TGTGCCAGCAGTACCTTAGCGGGCCTCACAGATACGCAGTATTTT
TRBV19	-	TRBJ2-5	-	CASSLMAQIQETQYF	TGTGCCAGTAGTCTTATGGCACAGATCCAAGAGACCCAGTACTTC
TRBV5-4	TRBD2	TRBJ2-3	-	CASSSVAGGPGTQYF	TGTGCCAGCAGTTCAGTAGCGGGAGGGCCGGGTACGCAGTATTTT
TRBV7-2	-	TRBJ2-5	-	CASSSDGGRETQYF	TGTGCCAGCAGCTCAGATGGGGGGAGAGAGACCCAGTACTTC
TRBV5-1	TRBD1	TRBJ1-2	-	CASSTGEKNYGYTF	TGCGCCAGCAGCACAGGGGAGAAGAACTATGGCTACACCTTC
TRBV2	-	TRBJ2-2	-	CASSLQGPGELFF	TGTGCCAGCAGCTTACAGGGCCCCGGGGAGCTGTTTTTT
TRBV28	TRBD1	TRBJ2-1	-	CASSSGTGRHEQFF	TGTGCCAGCAGTTCCGGGACAGGGAGGCATGAGCAGTTCTTC
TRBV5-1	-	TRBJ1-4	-	CASSLDQATNEKLFF	TGCGCCAGCAGCTTGGACCAGGCAACTAATGAAAAACTGTTTTTT
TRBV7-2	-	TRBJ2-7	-	CASSLQRDMEQYF	TGTGCCAGCAGCTTACAACGGGACATGGAGCAGTACTTC
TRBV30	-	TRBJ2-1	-	CAWSVTHEQFF	TGTGCCTGGAGTGTAACACATGAGCAGTTCTTC
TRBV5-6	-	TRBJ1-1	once	CASSPGSDEAFF	TGTGCCAGCAGCCCCGGGTCAGATGAAGCTTTCTTT
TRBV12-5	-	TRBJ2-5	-	CASDLCTSPFFQETQYF	TGTGCTAGCGATCTTTGCACTAGCCCGTTTTTCCAAGAGACCCAGTACTTC
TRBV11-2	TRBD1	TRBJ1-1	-	CASSLDGQANTEAFF	TGTGCCAGCAGCTTGGACGGACAGGCTAACACTGAAGCTTTCTTT
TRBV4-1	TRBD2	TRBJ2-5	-	CASSKTSGDQETQYF	TGCGCCAGCAGCAAGACTAGCGGGGACCAAGAGACCCAGTACTTC